This T cell receptor (beta chain) originates from a study of early T cells in non-severe SARS-CoV-2 infection. Each CDR3 protein gets one entry after TCRdb re-called the 5' RACE reads with MiXCR. This sample has tens of thousands of distinct CDR3 sequences; roughly 12% occur once, and the top ten carry roughly 10%. The germline V gene encodes CDR1 SGDLS and CDR2 YYNGEE. This CDR3 is built from 15 residues. The trim removed 4 bases at V and 9 bases at J, leaving 8 bases unmatched. The V call is TRBV9, the J call TRBJ2-3; 13 nucleotides match TRBD2. Sequencing was performed on whole blood. The origin of this receptor is an adult who was a healthcare worker with PCR-confirmed SARS-CoV-2 infection or an uninfected control (not recorded which). DNA for the CDR3: TGTGCCAGCAGCTCCGGGACTAGCGGGATAGGCACGCAGTATTTT. Translating it yields CASSSGTSGIGTQYF.